These 23 T cell receptor beta chains share one sample of origin, sequenced in a study of cytomegalovirus exposure and HLA in healthy donors. Amplification used 60 Vbeta primers and 13 Jbeta primers. Method: immunoSEQ multiplex PCR; TCRdb's copy keeps in-frame clones and lacks some. Of about 150,000 clones in the sample, 80% to 90% were seen once. Sample: PBMCs. These receptors were taken from a man younger than 35 in good health and CMV-seronegative.

The V call is TRBV28, the J call TRBJ1-2; D gene uncertain. V was cut by 7 bases and J by 6 bases, with 18 bases left in between. The V gene's germline CDR1 is MDHEN and CDR2 SYDVKM. The CDR3 totals 14 residues. The CDR3 nucleotides read TGTGCCAGCACCCTTTGGGAGGGCGCGAATGGCTACACCTTC. It specifies CASTLWEGANGYTF.

The chain carries TRBV5-1 and TRBJ2-6; 7 positions agree with TRBD2. Germline V gene data show CDR1 as SGHRS and CDR2 as YFSETQ. J gave up 4 bases and V 2 bases, and 6 bases lay outside the gene matches. This CDR3 comprises 16 residues. The CDR3 spells CASSFQSGNGANVLTF. The DNA for the CDR3 is TGCGCCAGCAGCTTCCAAAGCGGGAACGGGGCCAACGTCCTGACTTTC.

This clone has only one observation. The chain employs TRBV5-1 and TRBJ2-3; 7 positions agree with TRBD1. Losses at the gene ends were 1 base for V and 0 bases for J; bases not matched to a gene: 5. Per the germline V gene, CDR1 is SGHRS and CDR2 is YFSETQ. The CDR3 contains 16 residues. CDR3 nucleotide sequence: TGCGCCAGCAGCTTGAGGTTACAGGGGAGCACAGATACGCAGTATTTT. This codes for CASSLRLQGSTDTQYF. Based on the CDR3 plus reference TRBV5-1 and TRBJ2-3, the full variable domain is KAGVTQTPRYLIKTRGQQVTLSCSPISGHRSVSWYQQTPGQGLQFLFEYFSETQRNKGNFPGRFSGRQFSNSRSEMNVSTLELGDSALYLCASSLRLQGSTDTQYFGPGTRLTVL.

The chain's CDR3 is CASSLGQTYEQYF. DNA for the CDR3: TGTGCCAGCAGCCTAGGACAGACCTACGAGCAGTACTTC. This chain links TRBV9 with TRBJ2-7, with TRBD1 as a possible D gene (6 bases). V was shortened by 4 bases and J by 2 bases, with 10 bases between the two germline ends. The CDR3 spans 13 residues. The V gene's germline CDR1 is SGDLS and CDR2 YYNGEE.

V is TRBV2 and J is TRBJ2-7, with D possibly being TRBD2 (6 bases). CDR1 and CDR2 from the germline V gene are SNHLY and FYNNEI. The CDR3 is made up of 14 amino acids. The V and J ends lost 8 bases and 3 bases respectively, with 17 bases between them. CDR3 nucleotide sequence: TGTGCCAGCGGTGGAGGGCAGCATATCTACGAGCAGTACTTC. It codes for CASGGGQHIYEQYF.

V gene TRBV6-5 combines with J gene TRBJ1-1; TRBD1 aligns across 8 bases. V lost 7 bases and J lost 4; bases outside the gene matches: 8. The CDR3 runs 14 residues. CDR1 is MNHEY and CDR2 is SVGAGI in the germline V gene. The CDR3 nucleotides read TGTGCCAGCACTTTTACAGGGGGGGTCACTGAAGCTTTCTTT. This translates into CASTFTGGVTEAFF.

This clone showed up just a few times. The chain combines TRBV28 with TRBJ1-2; TRBD1 aligns across 10 bases. The CDR3 totals 15 residues. Trimming removed 2 bases from V and 4 bases from J; junction bases left unmatched: 4. In germline, CDR1 is MDHEN, CDR2 SYDVKM. DNA for the CDR3: TGTGCCAGCAGTTTAAAAAGGACAGGGGGCTATGGCTACACCTTC. Its protein product is CASSLKRTGGYGYTF.

As DNA, the CDR3 is TGTGCCAGCAGTTCCCTCCCAGAAAATAGCAATCAGCCCCAGCATTTT. This gives the protein CASSSLPENSNQPQHF. The chain uses TRBV27 and TRBJ1-5, with no clear D. This CDR3 is built from 16 residues. The germline V gene encodes CDR1 MNHEY and CDR2 SMNVEV (reference sequence). The germline V and J ends were trimmed by 4 bases and 0 bases, with 13 bases remaining between them.

This clone was counted between two and nine times. The chain joins TRBV4-1 to TRBJ1-2; 7 nucleotides align to TRBD1. CDR3 length: 16 amino acids. Losses at the gene ends were 4 bases for V and 8 bases for J; bases not matched to a gene: 16. The V gene's germline CDR1 is MGHRA and CDR2 YSYEKL. DNA of the CDR3: TGCGCCAGCAGCCCCCGACAGGGAGAGGAAAGGTGGGGCTACACCTTC. Protein: CASSPRQGEERWGYTF.

The V gene is TRBV25-1, the J gene TRBJ2-6; 9 positions match TRBD1. Unmatched junction bases numbered 4, after V lost 5 bases and J lost 2 bases. CDR1 is MGHDK, CDR2 SYGVNS, per germline. CDR3 length equals 16 residues. CDR3 residues: CASSYDRGTGANVLTF. The CDR3 DNA reads as TGTGCCAGCAGTTATGACAGGGGGACTGGGGCCAACGTCCTGACTTTC.

The CDR3 sequence: CASSYGKAGRGTDTQYF. The CDR3 nucleotides read TGTGCCAGCAGCTATGGCAAGGCTGGCAGGGGCACAGATACGCAGTATTTT. The chain employs TRBV11-1 and TRBJ2-3; D is possibly TRBD1 (5 bases). The germline V gene encodes CDR1 SGHAT and CDR2 FQDESV (reference sequence). This CDR3 contains 17 residues. Trimming left V 4 bases short and J 1 base short, with 18 bases between.

The CDR3, as DNA: TGCGCCAGCAGCAATAGCGGGGGATACAATGAGCAGTTCTTC. The encoded protein is CASSNSGGYNEQFF. The gene calls are TRBV5-1 and TRBJ2-1; 9 positions match TRBD2. Germline V lookup: CDR1 SGHRS, CDR2 YFSETQ. Losses at the gene ends were 4 bases for V and 4 bases for J; bases not matched to a gene: 3. The CDR3 sequence is 14 residues long.

This chain uses TRBV7-9 with TRBJ2-3; possibly TRBD1 for D (7 bases). This CDR3 has 17 residues. Trimming took 5 bases from V and 3 from J, leaving 21 bases between them. CDR1 is SEHNR, CDR2 FQNEAQ, per germline (reference sequence). The CDR3 sequence: CASSLRQGGAGTDTQYF. The DNA for the CDR3 is TGTGCCAGCAGCCTCCGCCAGGGGGGCGCAGGGACAGATACGCAGTATTTT.

The V call is TRBV9, the J call TRBJ2-1, with 12 bases identical to TRBD2. Germline lookup yields CDR1 SGDLS and CDR2 YYNGEE. Trimming at V came to 7 bases and at J to 5 bases, leaving 4 bases not matched to a gene. This CDR3 spans 14 amino acids. CDR3 DNA: TGTGCCAGCCTCGGACTAGCGGGGCACAATGAGCAGTTCTTC. Amino acids: CASLGLAGHNEQFF.

The V and J genes are TRBV5-1 and TRBJ2-2; a possible D gene is TRBD1 (5 bases). CDR3 length: 16 amino acids. V lost 4 bases to trimming and J lost 0 bases, with 13 bases between them. The germline V gene has CDR1 SGHRS and CDR2 YFSETQ. CDR3 nucleotide sequence: TGCGCCAGCAGCCCGCGCGGACAACCGAACACCGGGGAGCTGTTTTTT. It yields the protein CASSPRGQPNTGELFF.

There are a few counts of this clone. The V and J genes are TRBV6-6 and TRBJ1-5, with 8 bases identical to TRBD1. Germline-derived CDR1 and CDR2 are MNHNY and SVGAGI (reference sequence). V was pared by 0 bases and J by 1 base, with 2 bases of the junction left unmatched. The CDR3 runs 16 residues. The CDR3 region is CASSYSTGASNQPQHF. The CDR3 DNA sequence: TGTGCCAGCAGTTACTCGACAGGGGCAAGCAATCAGCCCCAGCATTTT.

This clone appeared a few times. The CDR3 region is CASSPDLGNTIYF. CDR3 coding DNA: TGTGCCAGCAGCCCCGACTTGGGAAACACCATATATTTT. The chain has TRBV6-5 and TRBJ1-3; D is unclear. The CDR3 consists of 13 residues. CDR1 and CDR2 (germline): MNHEY, SVGAGI. Trimming left V 6 bases short and J 4 bases short, with 10 bases between.

The V call is TRBV21-1, the J call TRBJ1-4. TRBV21-1 is recorded as a pseudogene. The CDR3 sequence is 17 residues long. For the CDR3, the DNA is TGTGCCAGCAGCAAAGGGCCGGATCGACCCCCGGGAGAAAAACTGTTTTTT. Translated: CASSKGPDRPPGEKLFF.

The J gene is TRBJ2-1, the V gene TRBV28; the D gene is possibly TRBD2 (7 bases). CDR1 and CDR2 from the germline V gene are MDHEN and SYDVKM. The CDR3 consists of 14 residues. The V end was cut by 7 bases, the J end by 16 bases, with 26 bases between. The CDR3 bases are TGTGCCAGCACCCAAATTTTAGGGGGGGGCGCCCATTTCTTC. Protein: CASTQILGGGAHFF.

This chain uses TRBV19 with TRBJ1-2, with 9 positions matching TRBD1. This CDR3 is 16 amino acids long. Germline V lookup: CDR1 LNHDA, CDR2 SQIVND (reference sequence). V lost 5 bases and J lost 8; bases outside the gene matches: 15. CDR3 sequence: CASSLLGWDREGGYTF. The CDR3 DNA reads as TGTGCCAGTAGTCTCTTAGGATGGGACAGGGAAGGAGGCTACACCTTC.

This chain's CDR3 is CASSVTGGADTEAFF. The CDR3 DNA follows: TGTGCCAGCAGTGTGACAGGGGGCGCGGACACTGAAGCTTTCTTT. V usage is TRBV2 and J usage is TRBJ1-1; TRBD1 aligns across 10 bases. The CDR3 is made up of 15 amino acids. J was trimmed by 3 bases and V by 4 bases; bases with no gene match: 5. Germline CDR1 SNHLY, CDR2 FYNNEI.

The chain recombines TRBV9 with TRBJ2-3; TRBD2 matches at 7 bases. CDR3 length: 14 residues. The junction had 4 bases not matched to a gene; V was cut back by 0 bases and J by 6 bases. CDR1 and CDR2 (germline): SGDLS, YYNGEE. This chain's CDR3 is CASSVAAGRDTQYF. The DNA of the CDR3 is TGTGCCAGCAGCGTAGCGGCCGGGAGGGATACGCAGTATTTT.

The J gene is TRBJ2-7, the V gene TRBV6-5, with a possible D match to TRBD2 (7 bases). Trimming stripped 5 bases from V and 5 bases from J, with 13 bases between. This CDR3 spans 13 amino acids. Germline CDR1 reads MNHEY; CDR2 reads SVGAGI. The CDR3 coding sequence is TGTGCCAGCAGTAGGGGGGGGTTCCACGAGCAGTACTTC. It specifies CASSRGGFHEQYF.